These T cell receptor beta chains were read from a single sample in a study of breast tumors, draining lymph nodes, adjacent tissues. TCRdb re-called the multiplex PCR reads through MiXCR, storing one row per CDR3 protein. Among 150,000 to 250,000 distinct CDR3 sequences listed, around 33% were seen once. The sequencing input was axillary lymph node tissue. These TCRs come from a female donor with breast cancer. Some clones in this sample may be carry-over from other donors' samples. Each CDR3 is given with its conserved first and last residue. The order of the fields is D gene, V gene, clone size, J gene, CDR3 DNA, CDR3 protein. The D gene is left open where the match is weak. Clone size, where shown, is once, few, many, or a class for clones that have expanded.

>TRBD2|TRBV15|.|TRBJ2-3
TGTGCCACCAAACGCACTAGCGGGGGGTCAGATACGCAGTATTTT
CATKRTSGGSDTQYF
>.|TRBV7-2|few|TRBJ1-1
TGTGCCAGCTCACTCCCAGGCGGGGGTGAAGCTTTCTTT
CASSLPGGGEAFF
>.|TRBV12-3/TRBV12-4|.|TRBJ1-1
TGTGCCAGCAGTTTTGGTCGGGGGGGCCGGAACACTGAAGCTTTCTTT
CASSFGRGGRNTEAFF
>.|TRBV25-1|.|TRBJ2-5
TGTGCCAGCGCCAGCAGTCCGGTATCAGCGCAAGAGACCCAGTACTTC
CASASSPVSAQETQYF
>TRBD2|TRBV7-9|many|TRBJ2-3
TGTGCCAGCAGCTTTGTTAGCGGGGGAACAGATACGCAGTATTTT
CASSFVSGGTDTQYF
>.|TRBV10-3|.|TRBJ1-1
TGTGTCATCAGTGAGTTCCGGGCGAACACTGAAGCTTTCTTT
CVISEFRANTEAFF
>.|TRBV5-8|many|TRBJ2-5
TGTGCCAGCAGCTTGTTTAGGGAGCAAGAGACCCAGTACTTC
CASSLFREQETQYF
>TRBD2|TRBV2|.|TRBJ2-3
TGTGCCAGCAGTCCCCCAGCGGGGGTGGCAGATACGCAGTATTTT
CASSPPAGVADTQYF
>TRBD2|TRBV7-3|many|TRBJ2-1
TGTGCCAGCAGCCCCTATATGGCGGGGGGGCTAAATGAGCAGTTCTTC
CASSPYMAGGLNEQFF
>.|TRBV5-6|many|TRBJ2-1
TGTGCCAGCAGCTACCTAGCGACCCGATACAATGAGCAGTTCTTC
CASSYLATRYNEQFF
>TRBD2|TRBV14|many|TRBJ2-7
TGTGCCAGCAGCCAGACGGGACTAGCGGGAAACGAGCAGTACTTC
CASSQTGLAGNEQYF
>TRBD1|TRBV7-3|few|TRBJ2-4
TGTGCCAGCAGCCCCGGGGACAGACAGACCAAAAACATTCAGTACTTC
CASSPGDRQTKNIQYF
>.|TRBV30|.|TRBJ1-1
TGTGCCTGGAGTTTACCCGCTGAAGCTTTCTTT
CAWSLPAEAFF
>.|TRBV5-5|.|TRBJ2-5
TGTGCCAGCAGATGGGGTCAGGGCCAAGAGACCCAGTACTTC
CASRWGQGQETQYF
>TRBD2|TRBV30|many|TRBJ2-3
TGTGCCTGGAGTGATAGCGGGAGGCGGATAGATACGCAGTATTTT
CAWSDSGRRIDTQYF
>.|TRBV3-1|few|TRBJ1-3
TGTGCCAGCAGCCAAGAGGCTATGGAGAACACCATATATTTT
CASSQEAMENTIYF
>TRBD2|TRBV20-1|once|TRBJ2-7
TGCAGTGCCGAGAGGGCTAGCGGGAGGGCCTCCGAGCAGTACTTC
CSAERASGRASEQYF
>.|TRBV7-9|few|TRBJ1-1
TGTGCCAGCAGCTTGGGGGGGCTGGGTGAAGCTTTCTTT
CASSLGGLGEAFF
>.|TRBV30|.|TRBJ1-1
TGTGCCTGGAATCCGGCGGTGAACACTGAAGCTTTCTTT
CAWNPAVNTEAFF
>.|TRBV5-5|many|TRBJ2-3
TGTGCCAGCAGCTTGGTAGTGGGAGGCACAGATACGCAGTATTTT
CASSLVVGGTDTQYF
>.|TRBV7-9|.|TRBJ1-1
TGTGCCAGCAGCTTAGGGGGGGGGAGGAGGGTGAACACTGAAGCTTTCTTT
CASSLGGGRRVNTEAFF
>.|TRBV4-1|many|TRBJ1-5
TGCGCCAGCAGCCAAGCATACCTTAGCAATCAGCCCCAGCATTTT
CASSQAYLSNQPQHF
>TRBD1|TRBV6-5|many|TRBJ2-6
TGTGCCAGCAGTCGAACCGGGACAGCCTCTGGGGCCAACGTCCTGACTTTC
CASSRTGTASGANVLTF
>TRBD2|TRBV20-1|few|TRBJ2-1
TGCAGTGCTAGCGGAGCTAGCGGGGCTGCCTTTAGGGTGGACAATGAGCAGTTCTTC
CSASGASGAAFRVDNEQFF
>.|TRBV15|many|TRBJ1-4
TGTGCCACCAGCACCTGGGACACCAAAGGGGAAAAACTGTTTTTT
CATSTWDTKGEKLFF
>TRBD2|TRBV5-1|many|TRBJ2-1
TGCGCCAGCTCGGGGCTAGCGGGGGTCAATGAGCAGTTCTTC
CASSGLAGVNEQFF
>TRBD1|TRBV5-1|.|TRBJ2-3
TGCGCCAGCAGCCACACAGGGGATGGCACCGGTACGCAGTATTTT
CASSHTGDGTGTQYF
>TRBD2|TRBV20-1|many|TRBJ2-3
TGCAGTGCTAGCTGGGGCGGGGGGGCCCCAGATACGCAGTATTTT
CSASWGGGAPDTQYF